A selection of T cell receptor beta chains follows, all from one sample in a study of blood T cell repertoires in COVID-19. TCRdb's copy holds only in-frame clones and misses some; the assay was immunoSEQ multiplex PCR. This repertoire shows 140,000 to 150,000 clones, 80% to 90% found once; its top ten account for nearly 3.5%. The sequencing input was PBMCs or T cells enriched from blood (not recorded which). The receptors were gathered from a woman aged 50 to 65 with acute COVID-19. Both conserved end residues are part of each CDR3. Fields, in order: clone size, D gene, J gene, V gene, CDR3 DNA, CDR3 protein. The D gene is left open where the match is weak. Clone size is given for some rows only: seen once, a few or many times, or a class if the clone is expanded.

>.|.|TRBJ2-7|TRBV3-1/TRBV3-2
TGTGCCAGCAGCCAAGAAGGTGGGGGGCGACAGGGCCTCCACGAGCAGTACTTC
CASSQEGGGRQGLHEQYF
>large|TRBD1|TRBJ1-6|TRBV7-9
TGTGCCAGCGGGACAGGGGCAAATTCACCCCTCCACTTT
CASGTGANSPLHF
>.|TRBD1|TRBJ1-5|TRBV29-1
TGCAGCGTCTCCTGGGACAGCCCCAATCAGCCCCAGCATTTT
CSVSWDSPNQPQHF
>.|.|TRBJ1-1|TRBV19
TGTGCCAGTAGTATAAACCCCCTCCGGACTGAAGCTTTCTTT
CASSINPLRTEAFF
>.|.|TRBJ1-2|TRBV11-2
TGTGCCAGCAGCCTTGGGAGGGATGGCTACACCTTC
CASSLGRDGYTF
>.|.|TRBJ1-1|TRBV19
TGTGCCAGCAATAGTAAGGTTATTCGTACTATGAACACTGAAGCTTTCTTT
CASNSKVIRTMNTEAFF
>.|.|TRBJ2-1|TRBV11-3
TGTGCCAGCAGCTTACAGTTACCCGGGAGTACCTACAATGAGCAGTTCTTC
CASSLQLPGSTYNEQFF
>.|TRBD2|TRBJ2-3|TRBV18
TGTGCCAGCTCTCCGAATAGCGGGATGACAGATACGCAGTATTTT
CASSPNSGMTDTQYF
>.|TRBD1|TRBJ2-7|TRBV6-6
TGTGCCAGCACCGGACAGGGGTACGAGCAGTACTTC
CASTGQGYEQYF
>.|.|TRBJ1-1|TRBV7-9
TGTGCCAGCAGCCCACAGGCCGGGGGCACTGAAGCTTTCTTT
CASSPQAGGTEAFF
>.|.|TRBJ2-3|TRBV19
TGTGCCAGTAGTTCGACAGGTATGCGGTCCCCAGATACGCAGTATTTT
CASSSTGMRSPDTQYF